This T cell receptor (beta chain) was documented in a study of tumor and adjacent non-tumor tissue in lung cancer. Study-wide context: Around 4.2 million productive TCRbeta reads were obtained per sample on average.

Comments on this clonotype: The target antigen is unknown. One end of the junction is discordant with germline, which a read error may explain.

Study-level findings and limits: Top 100 clones took a larger repertoire share in normal lung.

This sample's RNA came from whole unsorted tissue. The normal lung tissue was taken more than 3 cm from the tumor edge. Three rounds of nested PCR, following a modified ARM-PCR protocol, produced the TCRbeta library. TCRdb analysed the multiplex PCR reads with MiXCR anew, one entry per CDR3 protein. The sample lists approximately 100,000 distinct CDR3 sequences, approximately 65% occurring once. Sequenced: distant non-tumor lung tissue. This receptor was taken from a man aged 25 to 40 with non-small cell lung cancer.

CDR3 sequence (DNA): TGCAGCGTCGAAGTTGGCGGTACGGGGCAGTACTTC. This sequence encodes CSVEVGGTGQYF. This chain uses TRBV29-1 with TRBJ2-7; D call uncertain. Germline V gene lookup returns CDR1 SQVTM and CDR2 ANQGSEA. The CDR3 is 12 residues long.